A selection of T cell receptor beta chains follows, all from one sample in a study. A single record per CDR3 protein comes from TCRdb applying MiXCR to the RT-PCR reads. The table lists more than 600,000 distinct CDR3 sequences, approximately 15% of them singletons. Sequenced input: memory CD4+ T cells from blood. The source of these receptors is a female donor in good health, serving as a healthy control. Both conserved end residues are part of each CDR3. The D gene is left open where the match is weak. The size field is filled for only some rows; it gives once, few, many or a size class.

D gene	V gene	J gene	clone size	CDR3 length	CDR3 protein	CDR3 DNA
TRBD1	TRBV20-1	TRBJ2-7	many	15	CSATTSDRGLYEQYF	TGCAGTGCTACTACCTCGGACAGGGGGTTGTACGAGCAGTACTTC
TRBD2	TRBV20-1	TRBJ2-1	few	16	CSARVPTGGTYNEQFF	TGCAGTGCTAGAGTCCCAACGGGAGGGACCTACAATGAGCAGTTCTTC
NA	TRBV7-3	TRBJ1-1	few	13	CASSSGINTEAFF	TGTGCCAGCAGCTCCGGGATAAACACTGAAGCTTTCTTT
NA	TRBV6-5	TRBJ1-6	NA	13	CASSPLMDSPLHF	TGTGCCAGCAGTCCACTAATGGATTCACCCCTCCACTTT
TRBD1	TRBV7-3	TRBJ2-3	many	14	CASSRDRVADTQYF	TGTGCCAGCAGCCGGGACAGGGTCGCAGATACGCAGTATTTT
TRBD2	TRBV7-9	TRBJ2-5	NA	13	CASNLGGEETQYF	TGTGCCAGCAACTTGGGGGGGGAAGAGACCCAGTACTTC
NA	TRBV6-5	TRBJ2-7	many	15	CASSYSSSAPYEQYF	TGTGCCAGCAGTTACTCGTCTAGCGCACCCTACGAGCAGTACTTC
NA	TRBV5-1	TRBJ2-3	NA	13	CASSLFGTDTQYF	TGCGCCAGCAGCTTGTTCGGGACAGATACGCAGTATTTT
TRBD1	TRBV12-3/TRBV12-4	TRBJ1-5	NA	15	CASSFQGQSNQPQHF	TGTGCCAGCAGTTTCCAGGGACAGAGCAATCAGCCCCAGCATTTT
NA	TRBV9	TRBJ2-5	NA	14	CASSVGTTGETQYF	TGTGCCAGCAGCGTAGGAACGACTGGAGAGACCCAGTACTTC
NA	TRBV6-1	TRBJ1-1	NA	13	CASRRQTNTEAFF	TGTGCCAGCAGGCGACAGACGAACACTGAAGCTTTCTTT
TRBD2	TRBV12-3/TRBV12-4	TRBJ2-5	few	16	CASSFMGLAGEETQYF	TGTGCCAGCAGTTTCATGGGTCTAGCGGGGGAAGAGACCCAGTACTTC
NA	TRBV30	TRBJ2-1	NA	11	CAWLEGSEQFF	TGTGCCTGGCTCGAGGGGTCCGAGCAGTTCTTC
TRBD1	TRBV6-6	TRBJ1-6	NA	14	CASSGQGLASPLHF	TGTGCCAGCAGTGGACAGGGGCTCGCTTCACCCCTCCACTTT
NA	TRBV7-3	TRBJ2-3	few	15	CASSLTNSEADTQYF	TGTGCCAGCAGCTTAACAAATAGTGAGGCAGATACGCAGTATTTT
NA	TRBV20-1	TRBJ1-2	many	12	CSASGGAYGYTF	TGCAGTGCTTCCGGGGGCGCGTATGGCTACACCTTC
TRBD1	TRBV6-6	TRBJ2-3	few	15	CASSQDRGLTGTQYF	TGTGCCAGCAGCCAAGACAGGGGGCTAACGGGTACGCAGTATTTT
NA	TRBV20-1	TRBJ2-3	NA	11	CSVKRGDTQYF	TGCAGTGTTAAAAGGGGGGATACGCAGTATTTT
NA	TRBV7-9	TRBJ1-2	NA	14	CASSLLSGNYGYTF	TGTGCCAGCAGCTTATTATCAGGGAACTATGGCTACACCTTC
NA	TRBV5-1	TRBJ2-1	many	15	CASSLQPVSYNEQFF	TGCGCCAGCAGCTTGCAGCCAGTCTCCTACAATGAGCAGTTCTTC
NA	TRBV6-5	TRBJ2-6	many	17	CASSRELGSQGANVLTF	TGTGCCAGCAGTCGAGAACTAGGGTCTCAAGGGGCCAACGTCCTGACTTTC
TRBD1	TRBV7-2	TRBJ2-5	NA	15	CASSQGGQPQETQYF	TGTGCCAGCAGCCAAGGGGGCCAGCCGCAAGAGACCCAGTACTTC
NA	TRBV20-1	TRBJ2-3	many	16	CSARSPGPPSTDTQYF	TGCAGTGCTAGATCCCCGGGTCCACCTAGCACAGATACGCAGTATTTT
NA	TRBV9	TRBJ2-4	NA	15	CASSSRSGGANIQYF	TGTGCCAGCAGCTCTCGCAGCGGAGGGGCGAACATTCAGTACTTC
NA	TRBV15	TRBJ1-1	few	15	CATSRGGLGDTEAFF	TGTGCCACCAGCAGAGGAGGACTGGGGGACACTGAAGCTTTCTTT
NA	TRBV7-9	TRBJ1-3	NA	14	CASSSGPIGNTIYF	TGTGCCAGCAGCTCTGGGCCGATCGGAAACACCATATATTTT
TRBD2	TRBV7-9	TRBJ2-5	many	15	CASSLAVAGWETQYF	TGTGCCAGCAGCTTAGCGGTAGCGGGATGGGAGACCCAGTACTTC
TRBD1	TRBV29-1	TRBJ2-3	NA	16	CSVEMTQGIQTLRQHF	TGCAGCGTTGAGATGACACAGGGGATACAGACCCTACGGCAACATTTT
TRBD1	TRBV12-5	TRBJ1-1	few	13	CASGQTGYTEAFF	TGTGCTAGCGGCCAGACAGGGTACACTGAAGCTTTCTTT
TRBD1	TRBV6-5	TRBJ1-1	many	18	CASSYPSGTGGMNTEAFF	TGTGCCAGCAGTTATCCATCCGGGACAGGGGGCATGAACACTGAAGCTTTCTTT
NA	TRBV6-1	TRBJ2-2	NA	16	CASSVAKGANTGELFF	TGTGCCAGCAGTGTGGCGAAGGGGGCGAACACCGGGGAGCTGTTTTTT
NA	TRBV11-1	TRBJ2-5	once	18	CASSLGTLARSDQETQYF	TGTGCCAGCAGCTTGGGTACGTTGGCTCGGTCTGACCAAGAGACCCAGTACTTC
NA	TRBV18	TRBJ2-3	few	12	CASSPDEDTQYF	TGTGCCAGCTCACCAGACGAGGATACGCAGTATTTT
NA	TRBV18	TRBJ2-7	many	13	CASSPEDRGEQYF	TGTGCCAGCTCACCCGAGGACCGGGGGGAGCAGTACTTC
NA	TRBV6-5	TRBJ1-2	NA	15	CASSPLGPRHGGYTF	TGTGCCAGCAGTCCCCTAGGACCGCGACACGGTGGCTACACCTTC
TRBD1	TRBV30	TRBJ2-7	few	13	CAWRGQNPSEQYF	TGTGCCTGGAGGGGACAGAATCCATCCGAGCAGTACTTC
TRBD2	TRBV6-2/TRBV6-3	TRBJ2-7	few	14	CASKSTSGGYEQYF	TGTGCCAGCAAGTCGACCAGCGGGGGGTACGAGCAGTACTTC
NA	TRBV7-9	TRBJ1-5	many	14	CASAPGDGNQPQHF	TGTGCCAGCGCCCCCGGGGACGGCAATCAGCCCCAGCATTTT
NA	TRBV6-6	TRBJ1-5	NA	13	CASSSSSGQPQHF	TGTGCCAGCAGCTCCTCCTCGGGTCAGCCCCAGCATTTT